Below, 13 T cell receptor beta chains from the same sample are listed, as sequenced in a study of T cells in localized non-small cell lung cancer. Data came from immunoSEQ multiplex PCR; TCRdb stores just in-frame clones and leaves some out. The table has more than 15,000 clones, approximately 91% seen once. The input for sequencing was peripheral blood, taken before any cancer treatment. These receptors all come from a man aged 35 to 69 with stage I lung adenocarcinoma.

The chain uses TRBV5-8 and TRBJ2-1; perhaps TRBD2 as D (6 bases). This CDR3 spans 16 amino acids. Germline V gene sequence: CDR1 SGHTS, CDR2 YDEGEE. V lost 0 bases to trimming and J lost 8 bases, with 18 bases between them. CDR3 loop: CASSLAEGIFGDEQFF. The CDR3, as DNA: TGTGCCAGCAGCTTGGCGGAGGGCATCTTCGGCGATGAGCAGTTCTTC.

J is TRBJ2-1 and V is TRBV9, with 8 bases identical to TRBD2. CDR1 SGDLS and CDR2 YYNGEE come from the germline V gene. Trimming removed 3 bases from V and 7 bases from J; junction bases left unmatched: 9. CDR3 length equals 15 residues. The CDR3 DNA reads TGTGCCAGCAGCGGACGGGGGACTAGTATGAATGAGCAGTTCTTC. It specifies CASSGRGTSMNEQFF.

The CDR3 reads CASSVGEGGGNTIYF. The DNA of the CDR3 is TGTGCCAGCAGCGTAGGCGAAGGGGGTGGAAACACCATATATTTT. This chain joins TRBV9 and TRBJ1-3; TRBD1 might be the D (6 bases). This CDR3 spans 15 amino acids. The germline V and J ends were trimmed by 0 bases and 3 bases, with 10 bases remaining between them. The germline V gene encodes CDR1 SGDLS and CDR2 YYNGEE.

V gene TRBV13 combines with J gene TRBJ1-6; D unresolved. CDR1 PRHDT and CDR2 FYEKMQ come from the germline V gene (reference sequence). Trimming pared 7 bases from V and 0 bases from J, leaving 10 bases between. This CDR3 comprises 15 residues. In DNA form, the CDR3 reads TGTGCCAGCAAGGTGGGGAGCTCCTATAATTCACCCCTCCACTTT. It encodes CASKVGSSYNSPLHF.

The J gene is TRBJ2-5, the V gene TRBV7-2; the D is unclear. CDR3 size: 15 residues. CDR1 is SGHTA and CDR2 is FQGNSA in the germline V gene. The ends were cut back, 1 base at V and 5 bases at J, with 14 bases in the middle. CDR3 sequence reads: CASSLVGNPQETQYF. The CDR3 bases are TGTGCCAGCAGCTTAGTAGGGAACCCCCAGGAGACCCAGTACTTC.

In nucleotides, the CDR3 is TGTGCCTGGGGGCGAATAACCAGCAATCAGCCCCAGCATTTT. It encodes CAWGRITSNQPQHF. This sequence joins TRBV30 and TRBJ1-5, with D unclear. V lost 5 bases and J lost 1, with 12 bases in between. The CDR3 loop spans 14 amino acids. Per the germline V gene, CDR1 is GTSNPN and CDR2 is SVGIG (reference sequence).

This chain connects TRBV7-8 to TRBJ2-3; no definite D call. V shed 1 base and J shed 7 bases, with 9 bases lying between them. The CDR3 length is 13 residues. Germline CDR1 is SGHVS and CDR2 is FQNEAQ. The chain's CDR3 is CASSLEGIHTQYF. As DNA, the CDR3 is TGTGCCAGCAGCTTAGAGGGTATCCATACGCAGTATTTT.

The chain couples TRBV29-1 to TRBJ2-2, with TRBD1 matching 7 bases. Germline loops: CDR1 SQVTM, CDR2 ANQGSEA. The CDR3 is 12 amino acids. With V trimmed by 5 bases and J by 4 bases, 1 base remained unmatched. The CDR3 loop is CSVYRGTGELFF. The CDR3 DNA reads TGCAGCGTTTACAGGGGCACCGGGGAGCTGTTTTTT.

V is TRBV2 and J is TRBJ2-6, with D uncertain. Trimming removed 5 bases at V and 4 bases at J, with 12 bases between. The CDR3 sequence is 15 residues long. CDR1 SNHLY and CDR2 FYNNEI come from the germline V gene. CDR3 coding DNA: TGTGCCAGCAGTAAAAACAAGGAGGGGGCCAACGTCCTGACTTTC. This codes for CASSKNKEGANVLTF.

The chain employs TRBV30 and TRBJ1-2; 9 positions agree with TRBD1. The V and J ends lost 1 base and 6 bases, in that order; junction bases with no gene match: 9. This CDR3 is 15 amino acids long. Germline CDR1 reads GTSNPN; CDR2 reads SVGIG (reference sequence). The CDR3 nucleotides read TGTGCCTGGAGTGCAACCGGGACAGGGAAGGATGGCTACACCTTC. This gives the protein CAWSATGTGKDGYTF.

CDR3 nucleotides: TGTGCCAGCAGTCCGAGTATACCGGGAGAGTACTACTACAATGAGCAGTTCTTC. Its protein is CASSPSIPGEYYYNEQFF. The chain is built from TRBV28 and TRBJ2-1; possibly TRBD2 for D (6 bases). There are 18 residues in the CDR3. The V and J ends lost 5 bases and 3 bases respectively, with 23 bases between them. Germline CDR1 reads MDHEN; CDR2 reads SYDVKM.

DNA for the CDR3: TGCGCCAGCAGCTTGGGGGAGTTCGGTGGCGGGGAGCTGTTTTTT. This translates into CASSLGEFGGGELFF. This chain connects TRBV5-1 to TRBJ2-2; weak D call: TRBD2 (5 bases). The CDR3 extends over 15 amino acids. Trimming left V 0 bases short and J 7 bases short, with 13 bases between. Germline lookup yields CDR1 SGHRS and CDR2 YFSETQ.

J is TRBJ1-2 and V is TRBV19, with D hard to call. V lost 3 bases and J lost 0, with 5 bases in between. The germline V gene has CDR1 LNHDA and CDR2 SQIVND (reference sequence). CDR3 length: 13 amino acids. The CDR3 region has the DNA TGTGCCAGTAGTATGACTTCTAACTATGGCTACACCTTC. Encoded protein: CASSMTSNYGYTF. Complete variable domain (other parts from reference TRBV19 and TRBJ1-2): DGGITQSPKYLFRKEGQNVTLSCEQNLNHDAMYWYRQDPGQGLRLIYYSQIVNDFQKGDIAEGYSVSREKKESFPLTVTSAQKNPTAFYLCASSMTSNYGYTFGSGTRLTVV.